This T cell receptor (beta chain) appears in the sequencing data of a study of shared clonotypes between healthy human individuals (dated by TCRdb to 2018 to 2021). Study-level background: The cohort included a few men and a couple of women between 18 and 49 years of age. Per donor, three plates each were used for CD4 naive and CD4 memory, two for CD8 naive, and one for CD8 memory. The study deeply sequenced blood TCR repertoires of five healthy adults to estimate repertoire size and the extent of clonotype sharing between individuals. Different laboratories and diverse techniques were used to prepare libraries and sequence TCR repertoires, to increase sequencing depth and limit assay-specific biases. Between about 0.8 and 9 billion PBMCs per donor were obtained by leukapheresis. The paper as a whole reports these results and caveats: Pairwise subsampling led to the expectation that sequencing depth would affect the degree of clonotype sharing among donors. Because the study included only a small number of donors, the genetic and exposure-history diversity represented was limited. Rarefaction of sorted-subset datasets indicated incomplete sequencing despite the large sequencing depth. Naive subsets generally had larger estimated clonotype richness than memory subsets did. Sampling was restricted to blood, and TCR repertoires in tissues likely differ from the TCR repertoires found in blood. Approximately 4.8% of naive CD4, roughly 3.6% of naive CD8, 2% to 2.5% of memory CD4, and around 0.42% of memory CD8 clonotypes were shared across a few donors. Clonotypes shared by all four sorted-subset donors showed higher generation probabilities than non-shared clonotypes.

Comment on this clone: Which antigen it targets is not known. The record has no base qualities; no much larger clone is one base away.

Donors were healthy HIV-negative adults with no recently reported acute infections or vaccinations. Every donor was a Caucasian adult living in Nashville, Tennessee, USA. Magnetic negative selection was used to enrich CD4+ T cells, after which naive cells were positively selected on CD45RA and the negative fraction became the memory subset. Blood was obtained by leukapheresis, after which PBMCs were separated by Ficoll-Histopaque density gradient centrifugation and cryopreserved in liquid nitrogen vapor phase. Analytical flow cytometry was used to check the purity and quantity of each magnetically sorted T cell population. Genomic DNA was isolated from each sorted fraction and quantified by UV absorbance on a Nanodrop 2000c. Unmatched junction bases come to 8, with V trimmed by 3 bases and J by 7 bases. Spanning cysteine to phenylalanine, the CDR3 consists of 15 amino acids. CDR3 DNA is the only sequence kept; it has 45 bases, read in frame from the first base. CDR1 MDHEN and CDR2 SYDVKM were looked up in the germline V gene.

TCR CDR3 regions were amplified from genomic DNA by multiplex PCR using the deep immunoSEQ assay. For each cell subset, the extracted genomic DNA was distributed evenly across all wells of several immunoSEQ 96-well plates, and each plate served as one replicate. For sorted subsets, each replicate PCR was loaded with 200 ng genomic DNA, equivalent to 30,000 or so T cell genomes. The purified libraries were quantified using a Qubit 3.0 fluorometer, sized with a Bioanalyzer 2100, and then quantified again using the KAPA Library Quantification kit. Every immunoSEQ 96-well plate was sequenced on a separate single-read 150-cycle Illumina NextSeq 550 flow cell. In the authors' own workflow: Because the immunoSEQ output included only junctional sequences and no quality scores, the filtering could not be the same as the filtering used for full-length reads. To assign V/J genes and CDR3, sequences were annotated against IMGT germline references using PyIR, a Python wrapper for IgBLAST v1.9. Any read was removed if the V/J assignment was weak (E-value above 1e-6), the CDR3 was missing, or the read contained stop codons, out-of-frame junctions, or ambiguous translated residues. V3J clonotypes were defined as sequences sharing an identical inferred V gene, J gene, and CDR3 amino acid sequence. Percentage overlap between repertoires was calculated by dividing the number of shared unique clonotypes by the size of the smaller repertoire. Three approaches were used to assess repertoire richness: RTK rarefaction, the Chao1 estimator, and Recon v2.1 estimates of unobserved clonotypes. Generation probabilities were computed with OLGA for all TCRbeta clonotypes obtained by the gDNA method from a few donors. Held by TCRdb, this immuneACCESS table contains in-frame sequences only and omits some clones. Under half of the omission traces to an unresolved V gene where checked; the cause of the rest is unknown. From that table come the V and J calls and clone size; the DNA was used to work out D and trimming. Counted in this sample were 1 million to 1.2 million clones; 60% to 85% of them appeared once. The top ten clones comprise 0.89% of the sample.

The source is a man aged 18 to 35 in good health. Some clones in this sample may be carry-over from other donors' samples. Sequences were obtained from memory CD4+ T cells from PBMCs. Per the publication, the cell subset or site label means: CD45RA-negative fraction. The chain links TRBV28 with TRBJ1-2; TRBD1 aligns with 10 central bases. The CDR3 sequence is CASSLTTGGARGYTF. In nucleotide form, the sequence is TGTGCCAGCAGTTTGACGACAGGGGGCGCCCGTGGCTACACCTTC.